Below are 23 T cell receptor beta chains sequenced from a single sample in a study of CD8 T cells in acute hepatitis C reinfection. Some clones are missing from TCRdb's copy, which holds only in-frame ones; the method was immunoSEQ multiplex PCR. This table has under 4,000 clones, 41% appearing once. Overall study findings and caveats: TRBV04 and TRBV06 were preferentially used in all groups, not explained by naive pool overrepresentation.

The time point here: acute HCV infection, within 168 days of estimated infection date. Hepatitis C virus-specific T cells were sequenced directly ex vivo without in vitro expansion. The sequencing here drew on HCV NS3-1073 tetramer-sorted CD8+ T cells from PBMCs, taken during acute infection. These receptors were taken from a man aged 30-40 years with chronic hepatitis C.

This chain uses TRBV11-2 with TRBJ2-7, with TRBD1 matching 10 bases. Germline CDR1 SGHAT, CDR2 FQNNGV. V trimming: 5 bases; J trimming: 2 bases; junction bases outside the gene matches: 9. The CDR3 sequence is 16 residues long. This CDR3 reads CASSQEGTGAPYEQYF. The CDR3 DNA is TGTGCCAGCAGCCAAGAGGGGACAGGGGCCCCCTACGAGCAGTACTTC.

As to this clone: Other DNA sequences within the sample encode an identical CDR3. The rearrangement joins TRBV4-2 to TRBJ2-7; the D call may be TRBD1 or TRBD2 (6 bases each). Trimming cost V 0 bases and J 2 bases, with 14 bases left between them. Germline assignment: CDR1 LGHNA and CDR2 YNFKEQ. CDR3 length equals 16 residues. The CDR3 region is CASSQEGTGAPYEQYF. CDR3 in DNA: TGTGCCAGCAGCCAAGAAGGGACGGGGGCGCCCTACGAGCAGTACTTC.

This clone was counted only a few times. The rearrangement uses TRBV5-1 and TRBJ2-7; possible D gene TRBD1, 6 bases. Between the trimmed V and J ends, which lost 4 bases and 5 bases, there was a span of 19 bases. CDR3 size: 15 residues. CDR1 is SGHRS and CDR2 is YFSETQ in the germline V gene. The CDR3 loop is CASSTSGEFSHEQYF. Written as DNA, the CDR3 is TGCGCCAGCAGCACATCAGGGGAATTTAGCCACGAGCAGTACTTC. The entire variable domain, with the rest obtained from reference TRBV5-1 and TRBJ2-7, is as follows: KAGVTQTPRYLIKTRGQQVTLSCSPISGHRSVSWYQQTPGQGLQFLFEYFSETQRNKGNFPGRFSGRQFSNSRSEMNVSTLELGDSALYLCASSTSGEFSHEQYFGPGTRLTVT.

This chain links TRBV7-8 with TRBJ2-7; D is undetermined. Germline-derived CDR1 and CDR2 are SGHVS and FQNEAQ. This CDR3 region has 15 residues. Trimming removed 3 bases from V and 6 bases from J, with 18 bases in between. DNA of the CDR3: TGTGCCAGCAGCTTGGAGCCGGGCCTGTGGGGCGAGCAGTACTTC. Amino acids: CASSLEPGLWGEQYF.

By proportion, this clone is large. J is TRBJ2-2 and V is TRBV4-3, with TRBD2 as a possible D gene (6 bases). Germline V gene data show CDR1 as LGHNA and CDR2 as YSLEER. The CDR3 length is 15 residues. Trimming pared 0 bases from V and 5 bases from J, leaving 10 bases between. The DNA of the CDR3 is TGCGCCAGCAGCCAAGAACCCGGGGGTACCGGGGAGCTGTTTTTT. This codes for CASSQEPGGTGELFF.

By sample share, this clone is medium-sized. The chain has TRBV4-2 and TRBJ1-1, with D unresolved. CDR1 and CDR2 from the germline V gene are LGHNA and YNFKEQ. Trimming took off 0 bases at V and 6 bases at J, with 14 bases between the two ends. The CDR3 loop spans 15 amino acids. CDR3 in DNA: TGTGCCAGCAGCCAAGAACCTCCCCCGCCCCCTGAAGCTTTCTTT. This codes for CASSQEPPPPPEAFF.

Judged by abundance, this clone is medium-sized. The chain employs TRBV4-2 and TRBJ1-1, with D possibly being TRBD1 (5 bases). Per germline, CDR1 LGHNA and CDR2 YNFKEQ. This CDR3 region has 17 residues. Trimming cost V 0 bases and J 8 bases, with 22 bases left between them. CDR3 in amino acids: CASSQEVAQMGQGEAFF. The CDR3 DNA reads TGTGCCAGCAGCCAAGAAGTCGCCCAGATGGGCCAGGGAGAAGCTTTCTTT.

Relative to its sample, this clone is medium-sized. The CDR3 sequence: CASSIPGTGEQYF. DNA of the CDR3: TGTGCCAGTAGTATCCCCGGGACCGGCGAGCAGTACTTC. The V gene is TRBV19, the J gene TRBJ2-7, with D possibly being TRBD1 or TRBD2 (5 bases each). The CDR3 sequence is 13 residues long. Per germline, CDR1 LNHDA and CDR2 SQIVND (reference sequence). V was clipped by 3 bases and J by 6 bases, with 12 bases between them.

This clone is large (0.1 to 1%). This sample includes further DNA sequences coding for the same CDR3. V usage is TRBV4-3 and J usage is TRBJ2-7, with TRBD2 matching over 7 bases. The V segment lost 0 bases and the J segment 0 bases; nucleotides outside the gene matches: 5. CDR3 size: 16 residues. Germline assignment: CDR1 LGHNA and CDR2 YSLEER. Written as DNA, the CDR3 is TGCGCCAGCAGCCAAGAGGTGGGAGGGTCCTCCTACGAGCAGTACTTC. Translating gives CASSQEVGGSSYEQYF.

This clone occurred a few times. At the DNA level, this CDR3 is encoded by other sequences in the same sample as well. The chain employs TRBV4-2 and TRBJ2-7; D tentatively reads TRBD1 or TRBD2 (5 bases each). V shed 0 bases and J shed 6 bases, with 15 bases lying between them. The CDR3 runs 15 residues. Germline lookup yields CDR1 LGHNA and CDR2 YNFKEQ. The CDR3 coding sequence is TGTGCCAGCAGCCAAGAAGTGGGGGTATGGGGCGAGCAGTACTTC. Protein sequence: CASSQEVGVWGEQYF.

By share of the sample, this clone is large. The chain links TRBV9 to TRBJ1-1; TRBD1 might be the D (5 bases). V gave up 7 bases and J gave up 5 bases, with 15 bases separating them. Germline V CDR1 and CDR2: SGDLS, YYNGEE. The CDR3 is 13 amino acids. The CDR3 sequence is CASSIVEGTEAFF. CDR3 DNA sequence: TGTGCCAGCTCCATAGTGGAGGGGACTGAAGCTTTCTTT.

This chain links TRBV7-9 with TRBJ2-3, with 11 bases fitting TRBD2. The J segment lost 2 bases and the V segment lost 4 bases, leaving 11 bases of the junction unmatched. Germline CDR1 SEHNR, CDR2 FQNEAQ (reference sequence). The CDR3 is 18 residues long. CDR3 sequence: CASSSNDGTSGLTDTQYF. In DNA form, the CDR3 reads TGTGCCAGCAGCTCGAACGACGGGACTAGCGGCCTCACAGATACGCAGTATTTT.

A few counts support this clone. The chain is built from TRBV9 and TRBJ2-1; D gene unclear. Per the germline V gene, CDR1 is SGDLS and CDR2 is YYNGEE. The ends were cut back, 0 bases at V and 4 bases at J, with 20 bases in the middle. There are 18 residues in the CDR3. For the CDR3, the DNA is TGTGCCAGCAGCGTAGCTACCCTCCCGCCTACCCAATACAATGAGCAGTTCTTC. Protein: CASSVATLPPTQYNEQFF.

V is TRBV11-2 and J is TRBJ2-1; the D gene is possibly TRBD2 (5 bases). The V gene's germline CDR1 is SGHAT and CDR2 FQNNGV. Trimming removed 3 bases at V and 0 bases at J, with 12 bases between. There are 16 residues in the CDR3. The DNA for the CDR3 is TGTGCCAGCAGCTTTCTAGCATCCAGCTCCTACAATGAGCAGTTCTTC. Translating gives CASSFLASSSYNEQFF.

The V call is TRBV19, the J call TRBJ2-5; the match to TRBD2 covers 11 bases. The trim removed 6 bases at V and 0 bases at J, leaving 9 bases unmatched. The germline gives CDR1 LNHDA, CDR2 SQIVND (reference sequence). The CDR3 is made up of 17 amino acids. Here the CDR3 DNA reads TGTGCCAGTAGCAGCATTACTAGCGGGGGATACCAAGAGACCCAGTACTTC. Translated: CASSSITSGGYQETQYF.

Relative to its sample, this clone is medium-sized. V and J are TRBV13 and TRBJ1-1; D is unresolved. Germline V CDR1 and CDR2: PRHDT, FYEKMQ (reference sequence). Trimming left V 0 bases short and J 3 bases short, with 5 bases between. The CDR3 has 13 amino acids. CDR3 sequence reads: CASSLGRDTEAFF. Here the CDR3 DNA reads TGTGCCAGCAGCTTAGGTAGGGACACTGAAGCTTTCTTT.

As DNA, the CDR3 is TGTGCCAGCAGCCAAGATTATGGGGGGGGCTTCCCGTATGGCTACACCTTC. It encodes CASSQDYGGGFPYGYTF. The V call is TRBV4-2, the J call TRBJ1-2, with a possible D match to TRBD1 (6 bases). Trimming pared 0 bases from V and 5 bases from J, leaving 19 bases between. Germline-derived CDR1 and CDR2 are LGHNA and YNFKEQ. The CDR3 is made up of 17 amino acids.

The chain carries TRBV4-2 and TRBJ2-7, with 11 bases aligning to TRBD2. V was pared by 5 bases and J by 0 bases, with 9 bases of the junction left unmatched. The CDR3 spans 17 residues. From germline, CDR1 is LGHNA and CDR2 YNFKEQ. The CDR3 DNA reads TGTGCCAGCAGCTTTTTACCGGGACTAGCGGACTCCTACGAGCAGTACTTC. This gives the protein CASSFLPGLADSYEQYF.

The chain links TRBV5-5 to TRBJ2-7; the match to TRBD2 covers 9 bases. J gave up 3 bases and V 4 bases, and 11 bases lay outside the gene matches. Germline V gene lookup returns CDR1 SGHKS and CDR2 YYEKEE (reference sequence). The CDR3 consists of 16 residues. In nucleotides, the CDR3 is TGTGCCAGCAGCCAAGAGTTAGCGGGGGCCAACTACGAGCAGTACTTC. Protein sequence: CASSQELAGANYEQYF.

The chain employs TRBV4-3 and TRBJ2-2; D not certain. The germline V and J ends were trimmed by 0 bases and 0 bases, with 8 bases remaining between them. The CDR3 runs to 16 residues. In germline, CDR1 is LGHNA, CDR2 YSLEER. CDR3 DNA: TGCGCCAGCAGCCAAGAAGTGAGATCGAACACCGGGGAGCTGTTTTTT. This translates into CASSQEVRSNTGELFF.

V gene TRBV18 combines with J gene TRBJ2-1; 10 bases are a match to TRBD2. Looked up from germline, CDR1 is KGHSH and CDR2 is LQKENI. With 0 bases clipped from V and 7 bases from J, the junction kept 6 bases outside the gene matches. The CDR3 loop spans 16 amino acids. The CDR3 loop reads CASSPPRSGGANEQFF. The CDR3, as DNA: TGTGCCAGCTCACCACCGAGGAGCGGGGGGGCGAATGAGCAGTTCTTC.

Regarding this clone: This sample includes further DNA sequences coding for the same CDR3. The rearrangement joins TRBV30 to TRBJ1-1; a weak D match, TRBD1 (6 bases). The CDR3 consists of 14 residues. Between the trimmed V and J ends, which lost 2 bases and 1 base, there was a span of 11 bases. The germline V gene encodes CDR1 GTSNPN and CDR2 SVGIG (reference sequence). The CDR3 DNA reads TGTGCCTGGAGTCCCACAGGGACGAACACTGAAGCTTTCTTT. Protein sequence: CAWSPTGTNTEAFF. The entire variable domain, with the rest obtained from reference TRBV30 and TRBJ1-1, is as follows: SQTIHQWPATLVQPVGSPLSLECTVEGTSNPNLYWYRQAAGRGLQLLFYSVGIGQISSEVPQNLSASRPQDRQFILSSKKLLLSDSGFYLCAWSPTGTNTEAFFGQGTRLTVV.

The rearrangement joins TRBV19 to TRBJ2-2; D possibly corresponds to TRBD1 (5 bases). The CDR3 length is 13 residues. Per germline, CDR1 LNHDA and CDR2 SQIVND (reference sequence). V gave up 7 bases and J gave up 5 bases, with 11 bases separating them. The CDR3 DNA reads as TGTGCCAGTACACAAGCAGGGACCGGGGAGCTGTTTTTT. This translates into CASTQAGTGELFF.